These 19 T cell receptor beta chains share one sample of origin, sequenced in a study of cytomegalovirus exposure and HLA in healthy donors. Researchers ran the PCR with 60 Vbeta and 13 Jbeta primers. Data came from immunoSEQ multiplex PCR; TCRdb stores just in-frame clones and leaves some out. This table holds about 190,000 clones, 85% found once. The sample was PBMCs. The receptors derive from a boy aged 2 to 9 in good health and CMV-seronegative.

A remark on this clone: Other DNA sequences in the sample encode the same CDR3. V usage is TRBV6-1 and J usage is TRBJ1-6, with D possibly being TRBD1 (5 bases). Germline V gives CDR1 MNHNS, CDR2 SASEGT. This CDR3 is 14 amino acids long. Trimming stripped 4 bases from V and 10 bases from J, with 14 bases between. This CDR3 reads CASSVTGGGSPLHF. In DNA, the CDR3 is TGTGCCAGCAGTGTGACGGGGGGAGGCTCACCCCTCCACTTT.

This clone was detected once. V and J are TRBV28 and TRBJ1-1; TRBD1 might be the D (5 bases). CDR1 is MDHEN and CDR2 is SYDVKM in the germline V gene. The CDR3 is made up of 17 amino acids. V was trimmed by 10 bases and J by 4 bases, leaving 28 bases between them. CDR3 in DNA: TGTGCCACCAAAGTGACGGGCGCTGAGGCCCAGGGCACTGAAGCTTTCTTT. Protein: CATKVTGAEAQGTEAFF.

The chain has TRBV19 and TRBJ2-5; D perhaps matches TRBD1 (6 bases). Per germline, CDR1 LNHDA and CDR2 SQIVND (reference sequence). This CDR3 is 13 amino acids long. V was pared by 6 bases and J by 1 base, with 9 bases between. CDR3 sequence reads: CASSRTVQETQYF. The CDR3 region has the DNA TGTGCCAGTAGCCGGACAGTCCAAGAGACCCAGTACTTC.

This chain uses TRBV15 with TRBJ1-5; perhaps TRBD1 as D (5 bases). V dropped 0 bases and J dropped 0 bases, with 18 bases sitting between them. From germline, CDR1 is LNHNV and CDR2 YYDKDF (reference sequence). CDR3 size: 19 residues. The CDR3 DNA reads TGTGCCACCAGCAGAGATCTCCAGGGAGGAACTTATAGCAATCAGCCCCAGCATTTT. This codes for CATSRDLQGGTYSNQPQHF.

This sequence joins TRBV15 and TRBJ2-7; TRBD2 is a possible D gene (5 bases). CDR1 and CDR2 from the germline V gene are LNHNV and YYDKDF (reference sequence). The CDR3 covers 14 residues. Trimming left V 4 bases short and J 0 bases short, with 10 bases between. Here the CDR3 reads CATSMPGSSYEQYF. In nucleotides, the CDR3 is TGTGCCACCAGCATGCCGGGAAGCTCCTACGAGCAGTACTTC.

This rearrangement joins TRBV2 to TRBJ2-5; 7 nucleotides align to TRBD1. The CDR3 covers 17 residues. Germline lookup yields CDR1 SNHLY and CDR2 FYNNEI. With V trimmed by 3 bases and J by 2 bases, 12 bases remained unmatched. The CDR3 is CASSEARTGLGQETQYF. CDR3 coding DNA: TGTGCCAGCAGTGAGGCCAGGACAGGCCTAGGGCAAGAGACCCAGTACTTC.

This clone was counted a single time. V is TRBV5-1 and J is TRBJ1-1; 7 bases align to TRBD1. The junction had 13 bases not matched to a gene; V was cut back by 4 bases and J by 7 bases. Germline V gene lookup returns CDR1 SGHRS and CDR2 YFSETQ. This CDR3 contains 15 residues. The CDR3 protein is CASSPPPTGMGEAFF. The CDR3 DNA reads TGCGCCAGCAGCCCCCCACCGACAGGGATGGGTGAAGCTTTCTTT.

This CDR3 is CATSRDQGARTGELFF. For the CDR3, the DNA is TGTGCCACCAGCAGAGATCAGGGGGCGAGAACCGGGGAGCTGTTTTTT. The chain links TRBV15 to TRBJ2-2; 8 nucleotides align to TRBD1. Germline V gene sequence: CDR1 LNHNV, CDR2 YYDKDF (reference sequence). This CDR3 spans 16 amino acids. The V gene end was trimmed by 0 bases and the J gene end by 5 bases; junction bases not matched to a gene: 5.

J is TRBJ1-5 and V is TRBV6-6; D call uncertain. The CDR3 covers 14 residues. Germline CDR1 and CDR2: MNHNY and SVGAGI (reference sequence). Trimming took 7 bases from V and 5 from J, leaving 15 bases between them. The CDR3 here is CASTNRRTDQPQHF. The CDR3 bases are TGTGCCAGCACCAACCGGCGGACTGATCAGCCCCAGCATTTT.

The chain employs TRBV28 and TRBJ2-2; D unclear. The CDR3 length is 16 residues. V shed 3 bases and J shed 1 base, with 12 bases lying between them. CDR1 is MDHEN and CDR2 is SYDVKM in the germline V gene. The CDR3 spells CASSFFRVLNTGELFF. CDR3 nucleotides: TGTGCCAGCAGTTTCTTCCGGGTCCTGAACACCGGGGAGCTGTTTTTT.

The V gene is TRBV28, the J gene TRBJ1-2; possible D gene TRBD1, 6 bases. CDR3 length: 13 amino acids. The V end was cut by 5 bases, the J end by 4 bases, with 11 bases between. Germline V gene data show CDR1 as MDHEN and CDR2 as SYDVKM. The CDR3 nucleotides are TGTGCCAGCAGTAGAGGGGGATCCTATGGCTACACCTTC. Protein product: CASSRGGSYGYTF.

Only a few counts were recorded for this clone. V and J are TRBV28 and TRBJ2-6; D not resolved. CDR1 is MDHEN, CDR2 SYDVKM, per germline. Trimming stripped 4 bases from V and 4 bases from J, with 20 bases between. This CDR3 contains 18 residues. This CDR3 is CASSSRILRSGGANVLTF. The CDR3 coding sequence is TGTGCCAGCAGTTCGAGGATCCTTAGGTCTGGGGGGGCCAACGTCCTGACTTTC.

This clone was counted only a few times. The genes are TRBV6-6 and TRBJ1-6; D perhaps matches TRBD1 (5 bases). The CDR3 totals 13 residues. V was pared by 4 bases and J by 7 bases, with 8 bases between. CDR1 and CDR2 (germline): MNHNY, SVGAGI (reference sequence). CDR3 protein: CASSSRGNSPLHF. The CDR3 nucleotides read TGTGCCAGCAGTTCCCGGGGGAATTCACCCCTCCACTTT.

V and J are TRBV6-6 and TRBJ1-2; 8 bases align to TRBD1. This CDR3 contains 15 residues. Trimming cost V 10 bases and J 0 bases; bases outside gene matches: 10. CDR1 and CDR2 from the germline V gene are MNHNY and SVGAGI (reference sequence). For the CDR3, the DNA is TGTGCCACCAGCAAGGACAGGGTTACTAACTATGGCTACACCTTC. Amino acids: CATSKDRVTNYGYTF.

V usage is TRBV6-5 and J usage is TRBJ1-2; possibly TRBD1 for D (6 bases). Germline-derived CDR1 and CDR2 are MNHEY and SVGAGI. This CDR3 comprises 13 residues. V dropped 2 bases and J dropped 7 bases, with 11 bases sitting between them. In DNA, the CDR3 is TGTGCCAGCAGTTACGCGGGGGGGGCTGGCTACACCTTC. Encoded protein: CASSYAGGAGYTF.

A word on this clone: The junction shows a germline mismatch at one end, possibly a read error. The chain links TRBV28 to TRBJ2-4; TRBD1 is a possible D gene (5 bases). Germline values: CDR1 MDHEN, CDR2 SYDVKM. CDR3 length: 13 residues. CDR3 protein: CASSQFVSGIRDF. The DNA for the CDR3 is TGTGCCAGCAGTCAGTTTGTATCAGGGATTAGGGACTTC.

The chain links TRBV4-1 to TRBJ1-2; TRBD1 matches 7 bases. Germline V gene lookup returns CDR1 MGHRA and CDR2 YSYEKL. This CDR3 spans 15 amino acids. Trimming removed 5 bases from V and 0 bases from J; junction bases left unmatched: 6. The CDR3 nucleotides are TGCGCCAGCAGCTCCACCGGGACAGCTAACTATGGCTACACCTTC. Protein sequence: CASSSTGTANYGYTF.

The V call is TRBV6-1, the J call TRBJ1-2; 12 nucleotides align to TRBD1. The V and J ends lost 6 bases and 5 bases, in that order; junction bases with no gene match: 4. Germline lookup yields CDR1 MNHNS and CDR2 SASEGT. There are 14 residues in the CDR3. CDR3 sequence (DNA): TGTGCCAGCAGCGGGACAGGGGGCGGTTATGGCTACACCTTC. This codes for CASSGTGGGYGYTF.

CDR3 sequence: CASSENRNSPLHF. The CDR3, as DNA: TGTGCCAGCAGTGAAAACCGGAATTCACCCCTCCACTTT. This sequence joins TRBV2 and TRBJ1-6, with D unresolved. The CDR3 is made up of 13 amino acids. Germline loops: CDR1 SNHLY, CDR2 FYNNEI. V lost 2 bases to trimming and J lost 7 bases, with 6 bases between them.